These T cell receptor beta chains were read from a single sample in a study of blood T cell repertoires in COVID-19. Here immunoSEQ multiplex PCR was the method, and the copy in TCRdb shows in-frame clones only, minus some. The sample shows approximately 210,000 clones, roughly 83% of them seen only once. What was sequenced was peripheral blood. These receptors all come from a woman in her seventies with active or convalescent COVID-19. Both conserved end residues are part of each CDR3. Fields, in order: J gene, clone size, V gene, CDR3 protein. Only part of the rows carry a size: once, few, many, or a class if the clone is expanded.

TRBJ2-6 few TRBV6-2/TRBV6-3 CASSYSGGRAGANVLTF
TRBJ2-3 NA TRBV29-1 CSVVGGRGTDTQYF
TRBJ2-5 NA TRBV13 CASSPGRAGASKYF
TRBJ2-1 NA TRBV5-4 CATQDRVTYNEQFF
TRBJ1-6 NA TRBV10-3 CAIRDRDSPLHF
TRBJ2-3 NA TRBV5-1 CASSPREDTQYF
TRBJ1-1 NA TRBV10-3 CAISEVGFHTEAFF
TRBJ1-1 once TRBV11-2 CASSFQGGTEAFF
TRBJ2-7 NA TRBV13 CASSFGGRSYEQYF
TRBJ1-2 NA TRBV29-1 CSATGAGGNGYTF
TRBJ1-5 few TRBV7-9 CASSTGLSNQPQHF
TRBJ1-2 once TRBV28 CATQSSDGYTF
TRBJ1-1 once TRBV28 CAEAGDREGTEAFF
TRBJ2-5 NA TRBV30 CAWTQRLTQYF
TRBJ1-5 once TRBV3-1/TRBV3-2 CASSLGGGFNQPQHF
TRBJ2-4 once TRBV7-9 CASSHPGGAKNIQYF
TRBJ2-2 NA TRBV3-1/TRBV3-2 CASSKGQGADTGELFF
TRBJ1-5 few TRBV6-6 CASSLVQGPNQPQHF
TRBJ1-4 few TRBV6-6 CASSPPGGSEKLFF
TRBJ1-1 NA TRBV7-8 CASSLPLDRVSTEAFF
TRBJ1-2 NA TRBV5-4 CASSPSGGAASNYGYTF
TRBJ1-1 NA TRBV12-3/TRBV12-4 CASRLQGTTEAFF
TRBJ2-7 NA TRBV7-9 CASSSPTRGDRGYEQYF
TRBJ2-5 NA TRBV2 CASSGVRTSGGKETQYF
TRBJ1-3 once TRBV11-2 CASSRVRGNTIYF
TRBJ2-7 NA TRBV2 CASSEVDRVQYF